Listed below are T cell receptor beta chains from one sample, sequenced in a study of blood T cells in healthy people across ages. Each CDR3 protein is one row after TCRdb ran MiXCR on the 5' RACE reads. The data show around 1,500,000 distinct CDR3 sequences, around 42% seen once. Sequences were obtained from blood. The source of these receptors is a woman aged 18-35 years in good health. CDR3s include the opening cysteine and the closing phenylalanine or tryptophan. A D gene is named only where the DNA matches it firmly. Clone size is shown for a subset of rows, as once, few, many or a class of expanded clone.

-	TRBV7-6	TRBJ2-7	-	TGTGCCAGCAGCGGCGAAATAGGGTCCGAGCAGTACTTC	CASSGEIGSEQYF
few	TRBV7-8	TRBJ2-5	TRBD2	TGTGCCAGCAGCTTTGGGACTAGCGGGGAAATCATGGAGACCCAGTACTTC	CASSFGTSGEIMETQYF
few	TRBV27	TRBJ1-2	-	TGTGCCAGCAGTCCGTACCAGGGCTACTATGGCTACACCTTC	CASSPYQGYYGYTF
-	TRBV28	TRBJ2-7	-	TGTGCCAGCAAAATTTACAATGAGCAGTACTTC	CASKIYNEQYF
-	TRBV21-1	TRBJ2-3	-	TGTGCCAGCAGCAAAGCAGTCAATTCTAGCACAGATACGCAGTATTTT	CASSKAVNSSTDTQYF
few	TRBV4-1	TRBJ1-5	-	TGCGCCAGCAGCCAAGAGTGGGCGGGTCTCTCTCTCAATCAGCCCCAGCATTTT	CASSQEWAGLSLNQPQHF
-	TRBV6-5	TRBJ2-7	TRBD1	TGTGCCAGCAGTTACATCGGGACAGGGGGCAAAGGCGAGCAGTACTTC	CASSYIGTGGKGEQYF
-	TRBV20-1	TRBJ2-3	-	TGCAGTGCCAAGGAGGGGGGAAGCACAGATACGCAGTATTTT	CSAKEGGSTDTQYF
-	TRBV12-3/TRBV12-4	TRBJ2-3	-	TGTGCCAGCAGCTATAACACAGATACGCGGTATTTT	CASSYNTDTRYF
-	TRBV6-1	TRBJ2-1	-	TGTGCCGGAGTAACGAGCTCCTACAATGAGCAGTTCTTC	CAGVTSSYNEQFF
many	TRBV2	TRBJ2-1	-	TGTGCCGTCCCGGGGTCCACCGGGATTGATGAGCAGTTCTTC	CAVPGSTGIDEQFF
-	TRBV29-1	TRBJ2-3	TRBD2	TGCATGGGAAGGGAGGGCCAGGCAGATACGCAGTATTTT	CMGREGQADTQYF
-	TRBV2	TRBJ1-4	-	TGTGCCAGCAGCTCGACAGCCCCCAATGAAAAACTGTTTTTT	CASSSTAPNEKLFF
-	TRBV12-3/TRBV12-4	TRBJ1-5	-	TGTGTCAGCAGTGTCTCAGGGAACAATCAGCCCCAGCATTTT	CVSSVSGNNQPQHF
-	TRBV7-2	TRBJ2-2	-	TGTGCCAGCAGCTTAATGGGTAGCTACACTACCGGGGAGCTGTTTTTT	CASSLMGSYTTGELFF
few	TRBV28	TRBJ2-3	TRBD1	TGTGCCAGCTGTCTATCCCCCGGGACAGGAGATTCAGATACGCAGTATTTT	CASCLSPGTGDSDTQYF
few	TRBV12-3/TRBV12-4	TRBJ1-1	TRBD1	TGTGCCAGCAGTTTCCGGACAGGGACCGCCACTGAAGCTTTCTTT	CASSFRTGTATEAFF
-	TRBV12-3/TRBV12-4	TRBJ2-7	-	TGTGCCAGCAGTTTAGCGGGGACTCTCCTCGGCTACGAGCAGTACTTC	CASSLAGTLLGYEQYF
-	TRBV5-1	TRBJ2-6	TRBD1	TGCGCCAGCAGCCAGCTGACAGGGCTTGGGGCCAACGTCCTGACTTTC	CASSQLTGLGANVLTF
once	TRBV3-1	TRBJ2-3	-	TGTGCCAGCAGCCAAGACTCATTGGCCACGCAGTATTTT	CASSQDSLATQYF
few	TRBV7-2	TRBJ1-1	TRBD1	TGTGCCAGCAGCACCCGGGACAGGGGGCTGGACACTGAAGCTTTCTTT	CASSTRDRGLDTEAFF
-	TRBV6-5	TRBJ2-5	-	TGTGCCAGCAGTTACTCGAGTGGTGGGGTAGAGACCCAGTACTTC	CASSYSSGGVETQYF
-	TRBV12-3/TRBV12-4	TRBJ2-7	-	TGTGCCAGCAGCCGTCGGGGGCTGGGTCTGGTACCCCAAAATCAAGTCCACGAGCAGTACTTC	CASSRRGLGLVPQNQVHEQYF
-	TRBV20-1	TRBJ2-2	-	TGCAGTGCTAGAGGTTGTGGGGTTTCCGGGGAGCTGTTTTTT	CSARGCGVSGELFF
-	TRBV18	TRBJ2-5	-	TGTGCCAGCTCACCAATGGCGGAGACCCAGTACTTC	CASSPMAETQYF